This T cell receptor beta chain was captured in a study of cytomegalovirus exposure and HLA in healthy donors. Study results and caveats: CMV serostatus alone was available as immune exposure information.

PCR primers comprised 60 Vbeta and 13 Jbeta primers. Only in-frame clones appear in the TCRdb table, and some are missing; sequencing was by immunoSEQ multiplex PCR. The data hold roughly 130,000 clones, with 80% observed a single time. This clone was detected a few times. As yet, its antigen is unknown. This receptor was obtained from a male donor in good health and CMV-seronegative. Sequenced material: PBMCs.

In DNA form, the CDR3 reads TGTGCCAGCAGTGACAGGGGGGAAGCTTTCTTT. Residues: CASSDRGEAFF. This chain links TRBV6-1 with TRBJ1-1; 7 bases fit TRBD1. This CDR3 spans 11 amino acids. The V and J ends lost 3 bases and 8 bases, in that order; junction bases with no gene match: 0. The germline gives CDR1 MNHNS, CDR2 SASEGT.